This is a list of T cell receptor beta chains from one sample in a study of vaccination and CD4 T cells after COVID-19. Each CDR3 protein is one row after TCRdb ran MiXCR on the PCR reads. This table holds around 20,000 distinct CDR3 sequences, 51% found once. No antigens are known for them. Specimen: CD4+ T cells from blood, cultured in vitro, collected before SARS-CoV-2 vaccination. The source of these receptors is a human donor who had recovered from COVID-19. CDR3s include the opening cysteine and the closing phenylalanine or tryptophan. The order of the fields is D gene, clone size, V gene, CDR3 length, J gene, CDR3 DNA, CDR3 protein. The D gene is left open where the match is weak. Size is stated for part of the rows, as once, few or many counts, or as a class when the clone is expanded.

D: TRBD1
size: NA
V: TRBV7-2
length: 14
J: TRBJ1-2
DNA: TGTGCCAGCAGCCCCGACAGGGGTGGCTATGGCTACACCTTC
CDR3: CASSPDRGGYGYTF

D: TRBD1
size: few
V: TRBV20-1
length: 15
J: TRBJ2-7
DNA: TGCAGTGCTAGACAAACCGGGACAGGGTTTTACGAGCAGTACTTC
CDR3: CSARQTGTGFYEQYF

D: TRBD1
size: NA
V: TRBV15
length: 16
J: TRBJ2-7
DNA: TGTGCCACCAGCGATTCTCTCGGGACAGGGCCCTACGAGCAGTACTTC
CDR3: CATSDSLGTGPYEQYF

D: TRBD1
size: few
V: TRBV20-1
length: 14
J: TRBJ1-2
DNA: TGCAGTGCTAGCGCACAGGGGTATGACTATGGCTACACCTTC
CDR3: CSASAQGYDYGYTF

D: TRBD2
size: NA
V: TRBV7-2
length: 16
J: TRBJ2-5
DNA: TGTGCCAGCAGCTTAAACGACGGGAGGGCCTCGGAGACCCAGTACTTC
CDR3: CASSLNDGRASETQYF

D: NA
size: NA
V: TRBV6-2/TRBV6-3
length: 14
J: TRBJ1-5
DNA: TGTGCCAGCAGTTACTCCAGCTTGAATCAGCCCCAGCATTTT
CDR3: CASSYSSLNQPQHF

D: TRBD2
size: few
V: TRBV6-2/TRBV6-3
length: 18
J: TRBJ2-5
DNA: TGTGCCAGCAGTTTTACAGGGATGACTAGCGGGCGACAAGAGACCCAGTACTTC
CDR3: CASSFTGMTSGRQETQYF

D: TRBD1
size: NA
V: TRBV7-9
length: 18
J: TRBJ1-3
DNA: TGTGCCAGCAGCCTCCCCCTCTTAAGGGGGCGAAACGGAAACACCATATATTTT
CDR3: CASSLPLLRGRNGNTIYF

D: NA
size: NA
V: TRBV25-1
length: 13
J: TRBJ1-1
DNA: TGTGCCAGCACCCCGTTGGGTCAAGCCGAAGCTTTCTTT
CDR3: CASTPLGQAEAFF

D: NA
size: NA
V: TRBV6-1
length: 15
J: TRBJ1-5
DNA: TGTGCCAGCAGTGAACCGGCAGGGTCTCAGCAGCCCCAGCATTTT
CDR3: CASSEPAGSQQPQHF

D: NA
size: once
V: TRBV2
length: 14
J: TRBJ2-1
DNA: TGTGCCAGCACAGAGACGACCCGCTACAATGAGCAGTTCTTC
CDR3: CASTETTRYNEQFF

D: NA
size: NA
V: TRBV2
length: 13
J: TRBJ1-2
DNA: TGTGCCAGCAGATGGGACACTAGCTATGGCTACACCTTC
CDR3: CASRWDTSYGYTF

D: NA
size: few
V: TRBV4-2
length: 15
J: TRBJ2-2
DNA: TGTGCCAGCAGCCAAGAGGGCAGGGAGACCGGGGAGCTGTTTTTT
CDR3: CASSQEGRETGELFF

D: NA
size: NA
V: TRBV7-3
length: 13
J: TRBJ2-4
DNA: TGTGCCAGCAGAATGCAAGGCAAAAACATTCAGTACTTC
CDR3: CASRMQGKNIQYF

D: NA
size: few
V: TRBV20-1
length: 14
J: TRBJ1-2
DNA: TGCAGTGCTAGCCGGACGGGGGCTAACTATGGCTACACCTTC
CDR3: CSASRTGANYGYTF

D: NA
size: NA
V: TRBV25-1
length: 13
J: TRBJ2-1
DNA: TGTGCCAGCAGTGAGGCGGGATGGAATGAGCAGTTCTTC
CDR3: CASSEAGWNEQFF

D: NA
size: NA
V: TRBV29-1
length: 12
J: TRBJ1-1
DNA: TGCAGCGCCAGGGGAGGGGACACTGAAGCTTTCTTT
CDR3: CSARGGDTEAFF

D: NA
size: NA
V: TRBV20-1
length: 15
J: TRBJ2-5
DNA: TGCAGTGCCTCCCACCCCCGGGCCCCCCAGGAGACCCAGTACTTC
CDR3: CSASHPRAPQETQYF

D: TRBD2
size: NA
V: TRBV20-1
length: 19
J: TRBJ2-3
DNA: TGCAGTGCTAGAATAGGGGGGACTAGCGGAACCTTCTTACGGGCTACGCAGTATTTT
CDR3: CSARIGGTSGTFLRATQYF

D: TRBD2
size: NA
V: TRBV18
length: 18
J: TRBJ2-1
DNA: TGTGCCAGCTCACTAAACAGGGTTCTAGCGGGAGCGACCGATGAGCAGTTCTTC
CDR3: CASSLNRVLAGATDEQFF

D: TRBD1
size: few
V: TRBV7-3
length: 13
J: TRBJ1-1
DNA: TGTGCCAGCAGCGGGGACAGGGGCACTGAAGCTTTCTTT
CDR3: CASSGDRGTEAFF

D: NA
size: NA
V: TRBV19
length: 12
J: TRBJ1-5
DNA: TGTGCCAGTAGTATTTGGAATCAGCCCCAGCATTTT
CDR3: CASSIWNQPQHF